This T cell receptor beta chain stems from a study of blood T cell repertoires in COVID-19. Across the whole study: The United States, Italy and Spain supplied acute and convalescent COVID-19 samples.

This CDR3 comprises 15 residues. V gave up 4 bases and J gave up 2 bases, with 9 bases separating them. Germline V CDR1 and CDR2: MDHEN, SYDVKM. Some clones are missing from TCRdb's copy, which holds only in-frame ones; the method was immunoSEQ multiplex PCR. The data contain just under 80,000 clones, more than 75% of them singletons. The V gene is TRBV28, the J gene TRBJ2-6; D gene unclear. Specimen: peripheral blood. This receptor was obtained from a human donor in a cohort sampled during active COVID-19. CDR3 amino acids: CASSSSRAGANVLTF. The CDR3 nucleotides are TGTGCCAGCAGTTCATCCCGGGCTGGGGCCAACGTCCTGACTTTC.